The T cell receptor (beta chain) described here comes from a study of shared clonotypes between healthy human individuals. Study context: Used for every donor were three CD4 naive, three CD4 memory, two CD8 naive and one CD8 memory plate.

TCRdb keeps only in-frame clones here, not all; method: immunoSEQ multiplex PCR. The data hold more than 2 million clones, with approximately 94% observed a single time. Germline CDR1 is MNHEY and CDR2 is SVGAGI. The CDR3 loop spans 13 amino acids. Trimming removed 9 bases from V and 3 bases from J, with 12 bases in between. It was CD45RO-negative cells, positively selected for CCR7, that made up naive CD8 cells, with terminally differentiated effector memory CD45RA+ cells excluded. All the donors were Caucasian adults who lived in Nashville, Tennessee. This TCR was sampled from a man between 18 and 35 years old in good health. V and J are TRBV6-5 and TRBJ1-5; the D gene is possibly TRBD1 (5 bases). Sequenced input: naive CD8+ T cells sorted from blood. CDR3 sequence (DNA): TGTGCCAGTGCTCCAGGGTACAATCAGCCCCAGCATTTT. Amino acid sequence: CASAPGYNQPQHF.